These 6 T cell receptor beta chains share one sample of origin, sequenced in a study of cytomegalovirus exposure and HLA in healthy donors. Amplification used 60 Vbeta primers and 13 Jbeta primers. Profiling relied on immunoSEQ multiplex PCR, and the TCRdb table lists in-frame clones only, not all of them. The sample yields roughly 110,000 clones, approximately 80% seen once. Sequencing was carried out using PBMCs. All receptors come from a woman in her late teens or twenties in good health and CMV-seropositive.

The CDR3 region is CASSFSRLAGRNEQFF. In DNA form, the CDR3 reads TGCGCCAGCAGCTTTAGCCGCCTAGCGGGACGCAATGAGCAGTTCTTC. The rearrangement links TRBV5-1 to TRBJ2-1; 9 bases map to TRBD2. Germline-derived CDR1 and CDR2 are SGHRS and YFSETQ. The V segment lost 2 bases and the J segment 6 bases; nucleotides outside the gene matches: 9. CDR3 size: 16 residues.

The CDR3 nucleotides are TGTGCCTGGAGTGTATTGTGGACTAGCGTTTCCTACGAGCAGTACTTC. This sequence encodes CAWSVLWTSVSYEQYF. The rearrangement links TRBV30 to TRBJ2-7, with 9 bases lining up with TRBD2. The CDR3 totals 16 residues. Germline loops: CDR1 GTSNPN, CDR2 SVGIG (reference sequence). J was trimmed by 1 base and V by 0 bases; bases with no gene match: 7.

The chain employs TRBV6-5 and TRBJ1-5; 9 bases line up with TRBD1. From germline, CDR1 is MNHEY and CDR2 SVGAGI. The CDR3 loop spans 12 amino acids. V lost 8 bases and J lost 4; bases outside the gene matches: 0. As DNA, the CDR3 is TGTGCCAGCGGGACAGGGAATCAGCCCCAGCATTTT. This encodes CASGTGNQPQHF.

V gene TRBV10-3 combines with J gene TRBJ2-5; 8 nucleotides align to TRBD2. This CDR3 contains 18 residues. V lost 2 bases and J lost 2; bases outside the gene matches: 13. CDR1 is ENHRY, CDR2 SYGVKD, per germline. CDR3 region: CAISEGQPSGYLQETQYF. CDR3 sequence (DNA): TGTGCCATCAGTGAGGGTCAGCCTAGCGGGTATTTACAAGAGACCCAGTACTTC.

The chain combines TRBV13 with TRBJ2-5; the match to TRBD2 covers 7 bases. Germline CDR1 is PRHDT and CDR2 is FYEKMQ (reference sequence). J gave up 3 bases and V 4 bases, and 5 bases lay outside the gene matches. This CDR3 spans 14 amino acids. The CDR3 region is CASSSQGGKETQYF. The CDR3, as DNA: TGTGCCAGCAGCTCCCAGGGAGGGAAAGAGACCCAGTACTTC.

This clone has more than one count but fewer than ten. The chain joins TRBV27 to TRBJ1-4, with 9 bases matching TRBD1. In germline, CDR1 is MNHEY, CDR2 SMNVEV (reference sequence). J gave up 6 bases and V 0 bases, and 2 bases lay outside the gene matches. This CDR3 is 15 amino acids long. CDR3 sequence reads: CASSLSGQGYEKLFF. Written as DNA, the CDR3 is TGTGCCAGCAGTTTATCCGGACAGGGGTATGAAAAACTGTTTTTT.